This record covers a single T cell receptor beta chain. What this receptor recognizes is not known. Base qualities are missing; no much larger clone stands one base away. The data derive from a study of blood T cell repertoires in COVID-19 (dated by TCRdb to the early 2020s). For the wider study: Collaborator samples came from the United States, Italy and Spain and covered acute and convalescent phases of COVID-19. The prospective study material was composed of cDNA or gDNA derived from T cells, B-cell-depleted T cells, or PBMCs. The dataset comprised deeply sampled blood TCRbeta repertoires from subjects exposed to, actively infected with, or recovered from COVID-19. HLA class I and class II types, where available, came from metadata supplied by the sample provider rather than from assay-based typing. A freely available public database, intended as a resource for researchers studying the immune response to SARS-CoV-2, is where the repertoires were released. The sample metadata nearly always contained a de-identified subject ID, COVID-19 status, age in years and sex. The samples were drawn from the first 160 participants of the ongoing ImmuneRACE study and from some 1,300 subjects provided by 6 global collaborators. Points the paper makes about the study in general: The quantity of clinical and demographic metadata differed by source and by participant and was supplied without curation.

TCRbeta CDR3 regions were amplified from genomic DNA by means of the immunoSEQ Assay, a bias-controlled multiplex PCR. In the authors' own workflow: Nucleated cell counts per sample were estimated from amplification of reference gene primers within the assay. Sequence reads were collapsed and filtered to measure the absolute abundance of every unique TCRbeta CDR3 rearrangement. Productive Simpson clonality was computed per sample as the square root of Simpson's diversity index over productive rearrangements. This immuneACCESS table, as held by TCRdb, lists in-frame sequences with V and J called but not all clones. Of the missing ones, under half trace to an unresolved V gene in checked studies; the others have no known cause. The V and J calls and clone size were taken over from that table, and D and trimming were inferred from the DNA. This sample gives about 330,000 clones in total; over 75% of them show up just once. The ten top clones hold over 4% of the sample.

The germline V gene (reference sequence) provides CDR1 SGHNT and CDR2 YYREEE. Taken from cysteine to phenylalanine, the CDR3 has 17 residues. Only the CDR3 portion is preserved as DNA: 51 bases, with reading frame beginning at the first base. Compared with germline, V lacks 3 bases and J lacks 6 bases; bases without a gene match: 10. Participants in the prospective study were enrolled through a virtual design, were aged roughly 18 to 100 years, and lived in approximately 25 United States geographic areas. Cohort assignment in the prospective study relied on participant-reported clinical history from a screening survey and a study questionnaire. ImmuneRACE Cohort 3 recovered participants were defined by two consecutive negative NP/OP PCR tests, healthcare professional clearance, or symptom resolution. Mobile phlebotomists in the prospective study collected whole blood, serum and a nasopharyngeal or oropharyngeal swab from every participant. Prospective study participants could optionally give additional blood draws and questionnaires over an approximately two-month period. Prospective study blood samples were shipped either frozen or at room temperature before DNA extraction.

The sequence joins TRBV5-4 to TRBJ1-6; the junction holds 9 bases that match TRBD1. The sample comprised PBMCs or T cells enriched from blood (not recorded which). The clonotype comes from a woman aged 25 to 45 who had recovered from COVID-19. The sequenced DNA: TGTGCCAGCAGCTCCTATGGACAGGGGCCGTCTAATTCACCCCTCCACTTT. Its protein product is CASSSYGQGPSNSPLHF.